This entry describes one TCR beta chain. No cognate antigen has been identified for it. There are no base qualities to consult, and no much larger clone falls within one base. The CDR3, from cysteine to phenylalanine, totals 15 residues. Of the read, only the CDR3 DNA is kept; its 45 bases are in frame from base 1. The junction carries 12 bases between V and J, which are trimmed by 0 bases and 4 bases respectively. The CDR1 and CDR2 encoded by the germline V gene (reference sequence) are LNHNV and YYDKDF. This specimen belongs to a study of cytomegalovirus exposure and HLA in healthy donors (dated by TCRdb to about 2017). Context from the whole study: According to an earlier analysis of around 600 of the donors, roughly 180 million T cells yielded roughly 110 million unique TCR beta sequences and approximately 300 Gb of sequence data. Roughly 300 gigabases of sequencing data and tens of millions of unique TCR sequences were included in an early release covering several hundred HLA-typed donors. Among the approximately 400 genotyped donors, under 90% belonged to the genetic ancestry cluster associated with self-reported Caucasian donors. The aim of the study was to test whether cataloging public T cell receptors could identify signatures of past pathogen exposure. The study profiled the T cell repertoires of under 700 subjects by immunosequencing and related them to cytomegalovirus serostatus. Along with the roughly 700-subject first cohort, a separate validation cohort of over a hundred different subjects was used. The study combined high-throughput TCR immunosequencing, statistical association of individual TCRs with disease status, and machine learning to predict cytomegalovirus infection status. To study patterns of TCR occurrence, a later analysis re-analyzed previously published TCR beta repertoires from 700 or so donors and added high-resolution HLA genotyping. The later analysis used no new phenotypic data to find candidate immune exposures, relying instead on TCR beta sequences and their occurrence across donors. To decide whether each TCR beta V gene segment behaved as functional or pseudogenic, an earlier analysis of fewer than 750 of the donors relied on high-throughput TCR beta sequencing. Donor age, sex, ethnicity and CMV serostatus were compiled alongside the repertoire data. A later genetic analysis used genome-wide SNP genotypes for about three fifths of the roughly 700 donors, treating that subset as a discovery cohort. All discovery cohort repertoires had been generated using a single sequencing platform. HLA typing included class I and class II loci at four-digit resolution. The number of typed donors differed by locus: about 629-630 for A, B, C, DRB1 and DQB1; 522 for DQA1; roughly 600 for DPA1; and roughly 470 for DPB1. Because of strong linkage in the cohort, 4 to 6 DR-DQ haplotypes were treated as single units for association and clustering. Among roughly 400 genotyped donors of the cohort, an average of about 240,000 unique TCR beta nucleotide sequences were sequenced per donor, roughly 20% of them non-productive. Study-wide findings and limitations: Linkage disequilibrium might explain the correlated functional status among segregating V segments, but an unknown experimental factor could not be ruled out. In a later analysis, most CMV-associated TCR beta chains were found to appear HLA-restricted, with HLA associations seemingly driven largely by CMV exposure. A further reported finding was that TCR beta sequences accurately predicted the HLA-A and HLA-B alleles for most subjects in the first cohort. Three of the identified cytomegalovirus-associated TCR beta chains were confirmed in vitro to be specific for cytomegalovirus antigens. Approximately 18 rarely observed V segments, including chromosome 9 orphons, were excluded from the earlier analysis of a few hundred of the donors because counts were too low. CMV serostatus was the only immune exposure information available for the cohort. A later analysis found that HLA-associated TCR beta chains were more clonally expanded and had lower generation probabilities than equally common non-associated chains. In the study, approximately 160 TCR beta chains were listed as associated with cytomegalovirus. In a later analysis, the rate of TCR association differed among HLA loci, with DRB1 alleles having the most associated TCRs and HLA-C alleles having the fewest. The authors suggested that the approach could potentially be generalized to other disease states and immunological phenotypes. Specific HLA alleles were associated with 16,951 TCR beta sequences at a false discovery rate of 0.05 in a later analysis. This cohort had only TCR beta chains sequenced, and the lack of alpha or paired-chain data limited which features could be detected. Most TCR sequences were observed very rarely across donors, whereas some public TCRs were present in many individuals. In an earlier analysis of around 600 of the donors, most TCR beta V segments appeared in productive rearrangements about 87% or about 30% of the time, broadly matching IMGT annotations. HLA typing was unavailable for some donors at each locus, so association tests used only the typed subset. Strong co-occurrence of HLA alleles, especially DR and DQ, made assigning TCR associations to individual alleles difficult. V-gene and J-gene trimming of TCR beta chains was associated with a missense DCLRE1C variant in a later genetic analysis, and the association was replicated in an independent cohort. In both the original and validation cohorts, the classifier was reported to diagnose cytomegalovirus status with high specificity and sensitivity. A cluster of highly shared sequence variants was judged likely to be a technical artifact of the sequencing pipeline. The presence/absence analyses assumed that sequencing depth was roughly uniform across donors, and that assumption may not be true. Some IMGT-functional V segments, including TRBV6-2 and TRBV6-3, could not be told apart with the 87-base-pair reads, so those segments were excluded. A later analysis reported that several top co-occurrence clusters appeared linked to parvovirus B19, influenza, CMV and Epstein-Barr virus. In a later genetic analysis, fewer N-insertions in productive TCRs were reported among donors in an Asian-associated ancestry cluster than the roughly 640-donor mean.

The cohort was made up of under 800 healthy bone marrow donors. At the time of sampling, all cohort members were nominally healthy, though unrecorded immune exposures were likely present. The donor tested CMV seropositive and was one of the 289 seropositive cohort members. A peripheral blood sample was collected from each donor, and TCR beta sequencing was performed on peripheral blood mononuclear cells. The Qiagen DNeasy Blood Extraction Kit was used to extract genomic DNA from the blood cell samples. The library was produced with the immunoSEQ multiplex PCR assay. A mixture of 60 forward primers for TCR Vbeta segments and 13 reverse primers for TCR Jbeta segments was used in the multiplex PCR. The CDR3 region of rearranged TCR beta genes was amplified from genomic DNA with a multiplex PCR assay. Amplified TCR beta libraries were sequenced as 87-base-pair reads on the Illumina HiSeq System. On the study's bioinformatics: Across the 670 or so repertoires, a later analysis counted some 80 million unique TCR beta chains, 8.5 million to 12 million of which were shared by at least two donors. To remove PCR and sequencing errors, raw reads were error-corrected and collapsed into unique sequences using a nearest-neighbor algorithm that merged closely related sequences. V, D and J gene segments were assigned by aligning CDR3 sequences to IMGT reference sequences. For a sequence to be retained, at least a six-nucleotide match to both a V gene segment and a J gene segment was required. Rearrangements were called productive when the CDR3 lacked stop codons and stayed in frame with V and J; all others were non-productive. Following IMGT convention, CDR3 was defined as the stretch from the second conserved V-encoded cysteine up to the conserved J-encoded phenylalanine. In an earlier analysis of roughly 610 of the donors, sequences lacking an unambiguous match to a single V gene segment were excluded. In an earlier analysis of around 600 of the donors, V segments were called functional above 56.7% productive rearrangements and were called segregating when the between-donor standard deviation exceeded 5%. A statistical classification framework was built to diagnose cytomegalovirus status from the catalog of TCR beta chain sequences. In a later analysis, TCR nucleotide sequences were compared against IMGT/GENE-DB human TR gene sequences so that V and J genes could be assigned. In a later analysis, CDR3 sequences and most-parsimonious VDJ recombination scenarios were assigned using the TCRdist pipeline. A later analysis defined each TCR beta chain by its CDR3 amino acid sequence plus V-gene family, and excluded reads lacking a unique V-gene family. To address suspected cross-contamination and a sequencing artifact, a later analysis removed over 500 highly shared, low-generation-probability nucleotide sequences. A later analysis calculated a clonal expansion index for each public chain from normalized within-repertoire ranks of inferred template counts. In a later analysis, generation probabilities were computed using a VDJ recombination model fitted to out-of-frame rearrangements, and the results were checked against IGoR. In a later analysis, TCR-TCR, TCR-HLA and TCR-CMV co-occurrence was scored with hypergeometric tests, and a repertoire-size bias correction was applied to TCR pairs. To estimate false discovery rates, a later analysis permuted the HLA or CMV assignments 20 times. In a later analysis, co-occurring TCRs were grouped with DBSCAN, and TCRdist sequence similarity was added when clustering was performed within HLA-allele-positive subsets. Repertoires with fewer than 30,000 or more than 120,000 public chains, plus five repertoires with anomalous nucleotide sharing, were excluded from co-occurrence clustering. Held by TCRdb, this immuneACCESS table contains in-frame sequences only and omits some clones. Under half of the omission traces to an unresolved V gene where checked; the cause of the rest is unknown. That table furnishes V, J and clone size, whereas the DNA furnished D and trimming. The sample table holds 150,000 to 200,000 clones, of which 85% were seen once. The ten largest clones add up to more than 2% of the sample.

The chain employs TRBV15 and TRBJ1-1, with TRBD1 as a weak D call on 6 bases. Sequenced: PBMCs. This receptor was obtained from a man between 18 and 29 years old in good health and CMV-seropositive. The DNA reads TGTGCCACCAGCAGAGAATCAGGACAGCTCACTGAAGCTTTCTTT. The encoded protein is CATSRESGQLTEAFF.